The clone carrying this TCR beta chain has a single count. Sequencing was performed with immunoSEQ multiplex PCR; in TCRdb, only in-frame clones are kept and a portion is missing. The table has about 1,500,000 clones, 96% seen once. The sample belongs to a study of shared clonotypes between healthy human individuals. Germline assignment: CDR1 SGDLS and CDR2 YYNGEE. V dropped 2 bases and J dropped 8; count of bases not matched to a gene: 11. This CDR3 spans 15 amino acids. Only Caucasian adults living in Nashville, Tennessee made up the donor group. This TCR was sampled from a man under 40 in good health. The specimen sequenced was naive CD4+ T cells sorted from blood. Sample subset: CD45RA+ positively selected. V is TRBV9 and J is TRBJ2-7; 9 nucleotides line up with TRBD1. The CDR3 spells CASSVDSRDRAKQYF. The CDR3, as DNA: TGTGCCAGCAGCGTCGACAGCCGGGACAGGGCAAAGCAGTACTTC.